This TCR beta chain originates from a study of blood T cell repertoires in COVID-19 (dated by TCRdb to about 2020). Background for the entire study: Samples from collaborators originated in the United States, Italy and Spain and spanned both the acute and convalescent phases of COVID-19. Nearly every sample came with metadata listing a de-identified subject ID, COVID-19 status, age in years and sex. The dataset comprised deeply sampled blood TCRbeta repertoires from subjects exposed to, actively infected with, or recovered from COVID-19. HLA class I and class II types, where available, came from metadata supplied by the sample provider rather than from assay-based typing. Samples were obtained from the ongoing ImmuneRACE study (first 160 participants) and from 1,200 or so subjects provided by 6 global collaborators. A freely available public database, intended as a resource for researchers studying the immune response to SARS-CoV-2, is where the repertoires were released. The prospective study material was composed of cDNA or gDNA derived from T cells, B-cell-depleted T cells, or PBMCs.

CDR3 length: 14 amino acids, cysteine to phenylalanine. Kept here is only the CDR3 DNA, which spans 42 bases and is read in frame from base 1. At the junction V is shortened by 5 bases and J by 7 bases; bases outside the gene matches: 6. According to the germline V gene, CDR1 reads MNHEY and CDR2 reads SVGEGT. Results the study describes overall, beyond this receptor: Clinical and demographic metadata were provided uncurated, with the amount varying by source and participant.

Another Seattle source contributed samples from volunteer blood donors who had recovered from COVID-19. Each collaborating institution followed its own protocols to collect whole blood in K2EDTA tubes. For TCRbeta analysis, collaborators shipped samples as frozen whole blood, isolated PBMCs, or DNA extracted from either of those sample types. TCRbeta CDR3 regions were amplified from genomic DNA using the immunoSEQ Assay, a bias-controlled multiplex PCR. As for the authors' bioinformatics: Nucleated cell counts per sample were estimated from amplification of reference gene primers within the assay. To quantify the absolute abundance of each unique TCRbeta CDR3 rearrangement, sequence reads were collapsed and filtered. For each sample, productive Simpson clonality was calculated as the square root of Simpson's diversity index across productive rearrangements. The table was pulled from immuneACCESS by TCRdb, which kept in-frame rearrangements only. Such tables lose some clones; where checked, under half of the loss comes from unresolved V genes, and the rest has no known cause. That table furnishes V, J and clone size, whereas the DNA furnished D and trimming. Present in this sample are about 250,000 clones, roughly 90% of which were seen just once. The ten largest clones represent 2% to 2.5% of the sample.

A remark on this clone: The antigen it recognizes is unknown. No much larger clone is present one base from it, and per-base qualities are unavailable.

The sequenced sample was peripheral blood. This clonotype originated in a middle-aged woman who had recovered from COVID-19. The V and J genes are TRBV6-2 or TRBV6-3 and TRBJ2-7, and TRBD1 aligns with 12 junction nucleotides. Here the CDR3 is given as CASSTGTGGWEQYF. The DNA sequence is TGTGCCAGCAGTACCGGGACAGGGGGCTGGGAGCAGTACTTC.